A few counts support the clone carrying this T cell receptor beta chain. Between the trimmed V and J ends, which lost 7 bases and 1 base, there was a span of 8 bases. Per germline, CDR1 MNHNS and CDR2 SASEGT. The CDR3 has 13 residues. The data were obtained in a study of T cell repertoires in cytomegalovirus infection. TCRdb fed the reads into MiXCR, producing one record per CDR3 protein. The sample has 180,000 or so distinct CDR3 sequences, about 17% seen once. The sequenced material came from CD8+ T cells from PBMCs. This clonotype was sampled from a human donor in good health (CMV status not recorded). Some clones in this sample may be carry-over from other donors' samples. This chain links TRBV6-1 with TRBJ2-1, with D hard to call. The CDR3 coding sequence is TGTGCCAGCACTTGGACGTCCTACAATGAGCAGTTCTTC. Protein product: CASTWTSYNEQFF.